The rows below give T cell receptor beta chains drawn from one sample of a study of blood T cell repertoires in COVID-19. Method: immunoSEQ multiplex PCR; TCRdb's copy keeps in-frame clones and lacks some. This sample carries fewer than 500,000 clones, roughly 88% of them seen once, and the ten largest clones take 1.4%. The source material was peripheral blood. The receptors were sampled from a woman between 25 and 40 years old with active or convalescent COVID-19. Each CDR3 is given with its conserved first and last residue. Clone size, where shown, is once, few, many, or a class for clones that have expanded.

clone size	J gene	V gene	CDR3 protein
.	TRBJ1-1	TRBV7-9	CASSQGINTEAFF
.	TRBJ2-3	TRBV4-1	CASSKGTSGSATDTQYF
.	TRBJ1-5	TRBV30	CAWSRDRVSGLNQPQHF
few	TRBJ1-2	TRBV19	CASNTGQGNYGYTF
once	TRBJ1-4	TRBV7-2	CASSLEQGLSEKLFF
.	TRBJ2-1	TRBV9	CASSVDEAYNEQFF
.	TRBJ2-2	TRBV7-6	CASSLEGAGIPPGELFF
.	TRBJ2-2	TRBV6-5	CASSLTGAGELFF
.	TRBJ2-3	TRBV7-6	CASSLVGTSGSASTDTQYF
.	TRBJ1-2	TRBV6-1	CASSPDSNYGYTF
once	TRBJ1-2	TRBV5-1	CASSPGGAGPHYTF
few	TRBJ2-7	TRBV5-4	CASSFGGQDYYEQYF
.	TRBJ1-3	TRBV29-1	CSVVFLGRGNTIYF
once	TRBJ1-2	TRBV19	CASRGAGGYTF
.	TRBJ1-2	TRBV14	CASSQFTGVYGYTF
once	TRBJ1-1	TRBV7-6	CASSLALGSGSMNTEAFF
few	TRBJ1-2	TRBV6-5	CASERGGYGYTF
.	TRBJ1-2	TRBV6-5	CASSYSSPGTGGYTF
.	TRBJ1-4	TRBV7-9	CASTFGDLNEKLFF
.	TRBJ1-6	TRBV2	CASSEGSGYNSPLHF
.	TRBJ2-5	TRBV3-1/TRBV3-2	CASSWPAGLAGQETQYF
once	TRBJ2-3	TRBV18	CASSRTQGTDTQYF
.	TRBJ2-2	TRBV5-1	CASSWTDRDNTGELFF
.	TRBJ2-7	TRBV18	CASSPDRDSLGMYEQYF
.	TRBJ1-5	TRBV7-9	CASSLGGTGNQPQHF
.	TRBJ2-5	TRBV25-1	CASSGSGTSRETQYF
.	TRBJ2-2	TRBV25-1	CASTYTGELFF
.	TRBJ1-1	TRBV7-6	CASSLAADLNTEAFF
.	TRBJ2-3	TRBV5-1	CASSLGAGGTDTQYF
.	TRBJ2-7	TRBV11-3	CASSLGGQNYEQYF
.	TRBJ1-5	TRBV11-2	CASSLGAGYSNQPQHF
.	TRBJ1-1	TRBV6-6	CASSAYGEQNTEAFF
.	TRBJ2-1	TRBV4-2	CASSQEFPNNEQFF
once	TRBJ1-1	TRBV11-2	CASLGFTRGPNTEAFF
.	TRBJ2-7	TRBV6-5	CASSYEPGGEQYF
.	TRBJ1-6	TRBV5-1	CASGYERGGNSPLHF
.	TRBJ2-3	TRBV5-6	CASSLPRDRASDTQYF
once	TRBJ1-5	TRBV27	CASSPKQGFGNQPQHF
.	TRBJ2-1	TRBV7-9	CASSLSSGAVGNEQFF
.	TRBJ2-1	TRBV2	CASSELAGVSQFF
.	TRBJ2-4	TRBV4-1	CASSQDLLWGQGLDIQYF
.	TRBJ1-5	TRBV6-2/TRBV6-3	CASSWGVGYSNQPQHF
.	TRBJ2-7	TRBV7-2	CASREGLAVSYEQYF
.	TRBJ1-1	TRBV7-9	CASSPHNSGSTEAFF
.	TRBJ2-7	TRBV5-1	CASRPDRGGSEQYF
few	TRBJ2-3	TRBV29-1	CSVWTGETDTQYF
.	TRBJ2-2	TRBV9	CASSLRTSGFTGELFF
.	TRBJ1-2	TRBV4-1	CASSQEGGGDNYGYTF
.	TRBJ2-6	TRBV2	CASSQGQGNRPGANVLTF
.	TRBJ1-2	TRBV2	CASPPGRGKEHGYTF
.	TRBJ1-2	TRBV10-1	CARIGQDDYGYTF
.	TRBJ1-2	TRBV18	CASSPSGTGDYGYTF
once	TRBJ2-7	TRBV5-1	CASSLALQEGEQYF
many	TRBJ1-6	TRBV14	CASSQDRAPPGPLHF